A selection of T cell receptor beta chains follows, all from one sample in a study of blood T cell repertoires in COVID-19. The repertoire was sequenced with immunoSEQ multiplex PCR; TCRdb's copy has only in-frame clones and lacks some. This table holds 120,000 to 150,000 clones, roughly 90% found once. The sequenced material came from peripheral blood. The receptors derive from a human donor in a cohort sampled during active COVID-19. CDR3s include the opening cysteine and the closing phenylalanine or tryptophan. A D gene is named only where the DNA matches it firmly. Some rows have no size entry. The others give once, few or many, or a class for an expanded clone.

CDR3 protein | CDR3 DNA | D gene | V gene | clone size | J gene
CASSVRLFYEQYF | TGTGCCAGCAGTGTTCGACTCTTCTACGAGCAGTACTTC | - | TRBV2 | once | TRBJ2-7
CASSFFGTDTQYF | TGTGCCAGCAGCTTTTTCGGCACAGATACGCAGTATTTT | - | TRBV7-3 | - | TRBJ2-3
CASNRQYSNQPQHF | TGTGCCAGTAACAGGCAATATAGCAATCAGCCCCAGCATTTT | - | TRBV19 | - | TRBJ1-5
CASSTGSWDEQFF | TGTGCCAGTAGCACAGGCTCCTGGGATGAGCAGTTCTTC | - | TRBV19 | - | TRBJ2-1
CAWNTGAVGYEQYF | TGTGCCTGGAACACAGGGGCAGTAGGCTACGAGCAGTACTTC | TRBD1 | TRBV30 | - | TRBJ2-7
CASSLGRPGYGYTF | TGTGCCAGCAGTTTGGGCCGGCCGGGGTATGGCTACACCTTC | - | TRBV28 | - | TRBJ1-2
CASRVGLAGIDEQFF | TGCGCCAGCAGGGTGGGACTAGCGGGAATTGATGAGCAGTTCTTC | TRBD2 | TRBV5-1 | once | TRBJ2-1
CASSLDLAGSEQFF | TGTGCCAGCAGCTTAGATCTAGCGGGGAGCGAGCAGTTCTTC | TRBD2 | TRBV11-3 | - | TRBJ2-1
CASSQLRDRGHMNTEAFF | TGTGCCAGCTCTCAACTCCGGGACAGGGGGCACATGAACACTGAAGCTTTCTTT | TRBD1 | TRBV18 | - | TRBJ1-1
CASSPPTSGSFGEQFF | TGTGCCAGCAGCCCACCGACTAGCGGGAGTTTTGGTGAGCAGTTCTTC | TRBD2 | TRBV14 | once | TRBJ2-1